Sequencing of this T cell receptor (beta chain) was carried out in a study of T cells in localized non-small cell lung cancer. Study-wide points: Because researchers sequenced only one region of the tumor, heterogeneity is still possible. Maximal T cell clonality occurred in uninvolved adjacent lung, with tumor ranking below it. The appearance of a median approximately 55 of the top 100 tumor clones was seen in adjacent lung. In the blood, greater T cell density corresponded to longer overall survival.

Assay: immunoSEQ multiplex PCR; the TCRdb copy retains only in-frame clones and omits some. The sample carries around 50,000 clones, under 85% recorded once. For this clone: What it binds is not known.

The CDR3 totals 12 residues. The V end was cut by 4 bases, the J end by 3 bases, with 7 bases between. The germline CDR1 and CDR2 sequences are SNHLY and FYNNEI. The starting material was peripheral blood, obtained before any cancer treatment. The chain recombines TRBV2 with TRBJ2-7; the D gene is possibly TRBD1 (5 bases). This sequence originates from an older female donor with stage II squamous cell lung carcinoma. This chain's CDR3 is CASSAQVYEQYF. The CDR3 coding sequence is TGTGCCAGCAGTGCACAGGTCTACGAGCAGTACTTC.